The rows below give T cell receptor beta chains drawn from one sample of a study of CD8+ T cells in alopecia areata. Some clones are missing from TCRdb's copy, which holds only in-frame ones; the method was immunoSEQ multiplex PCR. In the table there are around 190,000 clones, more than 50% of which are singletons. Sequencing used CD8+ T cells sorted from blood. The origin of the receptors is a human donor in good health. The CDR3 runs from the conserved cysteine through the conserved F or W. A D gene is named only where the DNA matches it firmly. A clone size is listed for some rows: how often the clone was seen (once, few, many), or a class if it is expanded.

j_gene,abundance,v_gene,d_gene,CDR3aa,CDR3nt
TRBJ2-5,NA,TRBV5-1,TRBD2,CASSSRTSGVQETQYF,TGCGCCAGCAGCTCGAGGACTAGCGGGGTACAAGAGACCCAGTACTTC
TRBJ2-1,NA,TRBV2,TRBD1,CASRRTGINEQFF,TGTGCCAGCAGGCGGACAGGGATCAATGAGCAGTTCTTC
TRBJ1-5,NA,TRBV10-3,NA,CAISDGLLWQPQHF,TGTGCCATCAGTGATGGCCTTTTGTGGCAGCCCCAGCATTTT
TRBJ1-1,few,TRBV11-2,TRBD1,CASSSTGVNEAFF,TGTGCCAGCAGTTCGACAGGGGTTAATGAAGCTTTCTTT
TRBJ1-1,few,TRBV29-1,NA,CSVEGIGIIPEAFF,TGCAGCGTTGAAGGTATAGGGATCATCCCTGAAGCTTTCTTT
TRBJ2-1,few,TRBV29-1,NA,CSVDGDSPNNEQFF,TGCAGCGTTGACGGGGACTCCCCTAACAATGAGCAGTTCTTC
TRBJ1-2,NA,TRBV29-1,NA,CSVPSGSNYGYTF,TGCAGCGTCCCTTCGGGGAGTAACTATGGCTACACCTTC
TRBJ2-7,NA,TRBV30,TRBD2,CACLAGGYEQYF,TGTGCTTGCCTAGCGGGGGGCTACGAGCAGTACTTC
TRBJ1-2,few,TRBV7-2,NA,CASSRNGYTF,TGTGCCAGCAGCCGGAATGGCTACACCTTC
TRBJ2-7,NA,TRBV4-1,NA,CASSQVELPSYEQYF,TGCGCCAGCAGCCAAGTGGAACTGCCATCCTACGAGCAGTACTTC
TRBJ2-1,NA,TRBV29-1,TRBD2,CSVATSHSYNEQFF,TGCAGCGTTGCGACTAGCCACTCCTACAATGAGCAGTTCTTC
TRBJ2-7,NA,TRBV13,TRBD1,CASSSWDSSSYEQYF,TGTGCCAGCAGCTCCTGGGACAGCAGCTCCTACGAGCAGTACTTC
TRBJ2-7,few,TRBV7-8,NA,CASSLADYEQYF,TGTGCCAGCAGCTTAGCGGACTACGAGCAGTACTTC
TRBJ1-1,NA,TRBV9,NA,CASSDSNGVSTEAFF,TGTGCCAGCAGCGACTCTAATGGGGTGAGCACTGAAGCTTTCTTT
TRBJ1-2,NA,TRBV2,NA,CAIRGYGYTF,TGTGCCATCCGGGGCTATGGCTACACCTTC
TRBJ1-1,few,TRBV27,TRBD1,CASRGNRGVNTEAFF,TGTGCCAGCAGGGGGAACAGGGGGGTGAACACTGAAGCTTTCTTT
TRBJ2-1,NA,TRBV7-9,NA,CASSLGNEQFF,TGTGCCAGCAGCTTAGGGAATGAGCAGTTCTTC
TRBJ2-3,few,TRBV6-1,TRBD2,CASSDIAGGSTDTQYF,TGTGCCAGCAGTGATATAGCGGGGGGAAGCACAGATACGCAGTATTTT
TRBJ2-5,NA,TRBV6-5,NA,CASSGAPGARETQYF,TGTGCCAGCTCCGGGGCCCCAGGGGCAAGAGAGACCCAGTACTTC
TRBJ2-1,NA,TRBV6-5,TRBD1,CASSYFTSGQHNEQFF,TGTGCCAGCAGTTACTTTACTTCGGGACAGCACAATGAGCAGTTCTTC
TRBJ1-1,NA,TRBV30,NA,CAWSVAGMNTEAFF,TGTGCCTGGAGTGTGGCAGGTATGAACACTGAAGCTTTCTTT
TRBJ1-5,few,TRBV19,NA,CASNEWVGRANQPQHF,TGTGCCAGTAATGAATGGGTGGGCAGAGCCAATCAGCCCCAGCATTTT
TRBJ2-7,few,TRBV7-2,TRBD1,CASSEDRDEQYF,TGTGCCAGCAGCGAAGACAGGGACGAGCAGTACTTC
TRBJ1-3,NA,TRBV29-1,NA,CSVAGQALPSSGNTIYF,TGCAGCGTTGCCGGTCAGGCGCTGCCCAGCTCTGGAAACACCATATATTTT
TRBJ1-2,NA,TRBV7-9,NA,CASDSLLDGYTF,TGTGCCAGCGACAGTTTACTTGATGGCTACACCTTC
TRBJ2-5,NA,TRBV5-4,NA,CASSRLLGTQETQYF,TGTGCCAGCAGCCGGCTTTTGGGGACACAAGAGACCCAGTACTTC
TRBJ1-1,once,TRBV30,NA,CAWSRPIPEAFF,TGTGCCTGGAGTCGGCCCATTCCTGAAGCTTTCTTT
TRBJ2-7,NA,TRBV6-6,NA,CASSRGRPSGEQYF,TGTGCCAGCAGTCGGGGGCGGCCCTCAGGGGAGCAGTACTTC
TRBJ2-5,few,TRBV11-1,TRBD2,CASSPSRGAQETQYF,TGTGCCAGCAGCCCCTCGCGGGGGGCTCAAGAGACCCAGTACTTC
TRBJ2-3,few,TRBV5-5,NA,CASSLEQRTDTQYF,TGTGCCAGCAGCTTGGAACAGCGTACAGATACGCAGTATTTT
TRBJ1-1,NA,TRBV4-1,NA,CASSQEREGAEAFF,TGCGCCAGCAGCCAAGAACGGGAAGGCGCTGAAGCTTTCTTT